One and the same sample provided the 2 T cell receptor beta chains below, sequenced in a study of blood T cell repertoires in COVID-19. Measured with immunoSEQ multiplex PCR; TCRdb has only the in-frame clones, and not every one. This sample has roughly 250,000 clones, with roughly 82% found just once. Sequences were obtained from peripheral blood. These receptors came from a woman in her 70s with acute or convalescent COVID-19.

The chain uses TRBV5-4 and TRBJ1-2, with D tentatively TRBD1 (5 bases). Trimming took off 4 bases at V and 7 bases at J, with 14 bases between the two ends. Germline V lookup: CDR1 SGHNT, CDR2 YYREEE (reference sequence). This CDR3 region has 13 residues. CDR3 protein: CASSPGLVGGYTF. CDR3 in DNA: TGTGCCAGCAGCCCAGGGTTGGTTGGTGGCTACACCTTC.

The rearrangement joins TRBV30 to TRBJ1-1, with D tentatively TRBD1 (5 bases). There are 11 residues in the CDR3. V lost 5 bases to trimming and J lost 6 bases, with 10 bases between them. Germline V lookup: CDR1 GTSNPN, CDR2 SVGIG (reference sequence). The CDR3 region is CAWGPRAEAFF. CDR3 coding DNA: TGTGCCTGGGGGCCCAGGGCTGAAGCTTTCTTT.